The rows below give T cell receptor beta chains drawn from one sample of a study of shared clonotypes between healthy human individuals. Method: immunoSEQ multiplex PCR; TCRdb's copy keeps in-frame clones and lacks some. This table has around 500,000 clones, about 72% appearing once. Material: PBMCs. Receptor source: a middle-aged woman in good health. Some clones in this sample may be carry-over from other donors' samples. Each CDR3 is given with its conserved first and last residue. The D gene is left open where the match is weak. Not all rows give a size; the values are once, few, many and, for expanded clones, a class.

TRBV5-6,TRBJ2-3,once,-,TGTGCCAGCAGCGTTACAGGCACAGATACGCAGTATTTT,CASSVTGTDTQYF
TRBV2,TRBJ2-7,-,-,TGTGCCAGCAGTGACGAGCAGGGAGGATACGAGCAGTACTTC,CASSDEQGGYEQYF
TRBV4-2,TRBJ2-1,-,-,TGTGCCAGCAGCCAAGGGACGAACCACGACAATGAGCAGTTCTTC,CASSQGTNHDNEQFF
TRBV7-2,TRBJ2-5,-,TRBD2,TGTGCCAGCAGCTCCCAGCGGGGGGGGGAAGAGACCCAGTACTTC,CASSSQRGGEETQYF
TRBV10-3,TRBJ2-3,-,TRBD2,TGTGCCATCAGTGCCGAGCTAGCGGGCAGCACAGATACGCAGTATTTT,CAISAELAGSTDTQYF
TRBV19,TRBJ2-7,-,-,TGTGCCAGTAGCCGAAGAGGACAGAGATCCTACGAGCAGTACTTC,CASSRRGQRSYEQYF
TRBV15,TRBJ2-7,-,-,TGTGCCACCAGCAGAGAGGCTTTCTACGAGCAGTACTTC,CATSREAFYEQYF
TRBV18,TRBJ2-1,-,-,TGTGCCAGCTCACCACCGTCGGGGTGGGACAATGAGCAGTTCTTC,CASSPPSGWDNEQFF
TRBV10-3,TRBJ1-5,-,-,TGTGCCATCAGTGTGGACCGTAAAAATAGCAATCAGCCCCAGCATTTT,CAISVDRKNSNQPQHF
TRBV25-1,TRBJ1-3,-,-,TGTGCCAGCAGTGAATACGGTGGAAACACCATATATTTT,CASSEYGGNTIYF
TRBV6-1,TRBJ1-2,-,-,TGTGCCAGCAGTGAAGCGATAAGCAGGGGCGGCTATGGCTACACCTTC,CASSEAISRGGYGYTF
TRBV6-4,TRBJ1-5,-,-,TGTGCCAGCAGTGAAGTTGCCCAGACAGCCTATAGCAATCAGCCCCAGCATTTT,CASSEVAQTAYSNQPQHF
TRBV13,TRBJ2-1,-,-,TGTGCCAGCAGCTTTCGACAGTTATCCGATGAGCAGTTCTTC,CASSFRQLSDEQFF